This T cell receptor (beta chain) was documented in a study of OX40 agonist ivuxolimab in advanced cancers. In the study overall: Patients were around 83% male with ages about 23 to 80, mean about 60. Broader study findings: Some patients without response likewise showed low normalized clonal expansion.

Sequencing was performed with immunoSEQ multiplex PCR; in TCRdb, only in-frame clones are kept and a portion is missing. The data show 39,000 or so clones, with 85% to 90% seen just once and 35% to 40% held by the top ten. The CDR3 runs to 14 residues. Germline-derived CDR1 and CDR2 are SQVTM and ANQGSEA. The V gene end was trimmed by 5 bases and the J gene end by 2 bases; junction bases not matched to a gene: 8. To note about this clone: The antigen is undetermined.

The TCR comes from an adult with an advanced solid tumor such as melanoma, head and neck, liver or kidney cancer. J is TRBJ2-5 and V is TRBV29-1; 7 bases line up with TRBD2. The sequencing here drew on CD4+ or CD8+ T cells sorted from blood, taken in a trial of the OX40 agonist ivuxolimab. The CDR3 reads CSVRDYTKQETQYF. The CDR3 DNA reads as TGCAGCGTTCGGGACTATACGAAACAAGAGACCCAGTACTTC.